This record looks at one T cell receptor beta chain sequence and its context. Its specificity is unknown. This record comes from a study of CD8+ T cells in alopecia areata. Study summary: Treatment ran 6 to 18 months, with 6 months of follow-up afterward.

Extraction of RNA preceded its reverse transcription into cDNA, which served as the sequencing template. Profiled with immunoSEQ multiplex PCR; TCRdb holds only in-frame clones, not every one. This table has about 120,000 clones, about three fifths appearing once. Overall study findings and caveats: Scalp clonality, along with expanded CD8+ clones among the top 100, was significantly decreased by tofacitinib. Throughout tofacitinib, many expanded lesional clones continued to persist in scalp and blood. The link between baseline CD8+ expansion and response remains uncertain with one nonresponder.

The treatment was: oral pan-JAK inhibitor, 5-10 mg twice daily. The clonotype was recovered from a human donor with alopecia areata. The starting material was CD8+ T cells sorted from blood, obtained at week 24, from a patient treated with tofacitinib.

The CDR3 sequence is CASSPGQPKAFF. CDR3 DNA: TGTGCCAGCAGCCCAGGACAACCAAAAGCTTTCTTT. The rearrangement joins TRBV7-8 to TRBJ1-1; D is perhaps TRBD1 (5 bases). The ends were cut back, 5 bases at V and 9 bases at J, with 13 bases in the middle. Germline V gives CDR1 SGHVS, CDR2 FQNEAQ. The CDR3 consists of 12 residues.